This T cell receptor (beta chain) was recovered during a study of T cells in Graves' hyperthyroidism and ophthalmopathy. Findings of the study overall: Before onset, by a median of about seven months, the model predicted ophthalmopathy.

Researchers amplified the TCR beta CDR3 regions from RNA transcripts. During a first-round RT-PCR of the TCR CDR3, the HTBI primer set was used. TCRdb used MiXCR to reprocess the multiplex PCR reads, holding one entry per CDR3 protein. The data show about 96,000 distinct CDR3 sequences, roughly half seen once. The hyperthyroidism was newly diagnosed and had lasted under 2 months; the patients were aged 18 to 65. This clonotype was seen at least ten times. What it binds is not known. CDR1 and CDR2 from the germline V gene are DFQATT and SNEGSKA (reference sequence). The CDR3 totals 9 residues. The chain uses TRBV20-1 and TRBJ1-1, with a possible D match to TRBD1 (5 bases). Material: blood. The clonotype was recovered from a middle-aged woman with Graves' hyperthyroidism. The CDR3 here is CSQQGEAFF. CDR3 DNA sequence: TGCAGCCAGCAGGGTGAAGCTTTCTTT.